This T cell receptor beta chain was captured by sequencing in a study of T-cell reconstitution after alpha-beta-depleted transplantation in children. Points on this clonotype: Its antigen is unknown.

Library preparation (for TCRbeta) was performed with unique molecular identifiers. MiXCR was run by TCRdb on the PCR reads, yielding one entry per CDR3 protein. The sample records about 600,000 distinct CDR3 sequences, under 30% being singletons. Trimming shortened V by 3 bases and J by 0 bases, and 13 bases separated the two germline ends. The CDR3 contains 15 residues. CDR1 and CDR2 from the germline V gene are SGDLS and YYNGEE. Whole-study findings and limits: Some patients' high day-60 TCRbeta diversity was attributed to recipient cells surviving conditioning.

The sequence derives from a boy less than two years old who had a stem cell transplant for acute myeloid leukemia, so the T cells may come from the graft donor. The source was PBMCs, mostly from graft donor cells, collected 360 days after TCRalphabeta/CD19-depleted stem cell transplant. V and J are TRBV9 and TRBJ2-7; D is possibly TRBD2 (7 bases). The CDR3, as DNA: TGTGCCAGCAGCGCAAGGGGGGGCGACTCCTACGAGCAGTACTTC. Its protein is CASSARGGDSYEQYF.